This is a list of T cell receptor beta chains from one sample in a study of metastatic and nonmetastatic thyroid tumors. Via MiXCR, TCRdb re-called the PCR reads. The sample contains around 50,000 clones, 25% to 30% of which appear only once. Sequenced: blood. The source is a female donor with papillary thyroid cancer or a benign thyroid nodule (not recorded which). Some clones in this sample may be carry-over from other donors' samples. The CDR3 runs from the conserved cysteine through the conserved F or W. D genes are given only for firm matches. Rows give clone size only sometimes, using once, few, many, or a class for an expanded clone.

j_call v_call d_call clone_size cdr3_aa cdr3_nt
TRBJ2-5 TRBV6-1 NA NA CASSPTGNQETQYF TGTGCCAGCAGTCCTACAGGGAACCAAGAGACCCAGTACTTC
TRBJ2-1 TRBV15 NA NA CATSRDSDEQFF TGTGCCACCAGCAGAGATTCTGATGAGCAGTTCTTC
TRBJ1-2 TRBV27 NA NA CASTQRGGVLTLYDYTF TGTGCCAGCACCCAAAGGGGGGGGGTTCTTACCCTCTATGACTACACCTTC
TRBJ1-2 TRBV19 TRBD1 few CASSIPTGGVGYTF TGTGCCAGTAGTATACCGACAGGGGGAGTCGGCTACACCTTC
TRBJ2-7 TRBV11-2 NA once CASGHGYKSYEQYF TGTGCCAGCGGCCACGGTTATAAGTCCTACGAGCAGTACTTC
TRBJ1-2 TRBV29-1 NA many CSVKAYTMDYGYTF TGCAGCGTTAAGGCCTACACTATGGACTATGGCTACACCTTC
TRBJ2-5 TRBV3-1 NA NA CASSPLLWGGQTQYF TGTGCCAGCAGTCCCCTCTTGTGGGGAGGCCAGACCCAGTACTTC
TRBJ2-7 TRBV28 NA NA CACSSYRAHEQYF TGTGCCTGCAGTTCTTACAGGGCCCACGAGCAGTACTTC
TRBJ2-7 TRBV5-6 NA NA CASSSLHSSYEQYF TGTGCCAGCAGCTCACTCCATAGCTCCTACGAGCAGTACTTC
TRBJ2-3 TRBV2 TRBD2 NA CASSEARGRGTDTQYF TGTGCCAGCAGTGAAGCGCGGGGGAGGGGCACAGATACGCAGTATTTT
TRBJ2-3 TRBV18 TRBD2 NA CASSPRLAGVTDTQYF TGTGCCAGCTCACCCCGACTAGCGGGAGTGACAGATACGCAGTATTTT
TRBJ2-3 TRBV6-2/TRBV6-3 NA few CASSRPGSTDTQYF TGTGCCAGCAGCCGACCGGGGAGCACAGATACGCAGTATTTT
TRBJ2-1 TRBV6-2/TRBV6-3 TRBD2 NA CASSFRLAGPTGEFF TGTGCCAGCAGTTTTAGGCTAGCGGGACCAACCGGGGAGTTCTTC
TRBJ1-1 TRBV5-1 NA NA CASSSLGGPSPAFF TGCGCCAGCAGCTCCCTTGGAGGACCTTCGCCGGCTTTCTTT
TRBJ1-1 TRBV6-5 NA few CASSYSTVSPEAFF TGTGCCAGCAGTTACTCGACAGTCTCCCCTGAAGCTTTCTTT
TRBJ2-7 TRBV6-2/TRBV6-3 NA few CASSQTGTEAYEQYF TGTGCCAGCAGCCAGACCGGGACGGAGGCCTACGAGCAGTACTTC
TRBJ1-1 TRBV9 NA NA CASSPRPITEAFF TGTGCCAGCAGCCCCAGACCCATAACTGAAGCTTTCTTT
TRBJ2-3 TRBV20-1 NA many CSARRSPPSPDTQYF TGCAGTGCTAGGAGGTCTCCCCCTTCCCCAGATACGCAGTATTTT
TRBJ2-3 TRBV7-9 NA NA CASSYETATDTQYF TGTGCCAGCAGCTACGAGACAGCGACAGATACGCAGTATTTT
TRBJ2-6 TRBV6-2/TRBV6-3 NA NA CASSYSSGANVLTF TGTGCCAGCAGTTACAGCTCTGGGGCCAACGTCCTGACTTTC
TRBJ2-7 TRBV30 NA NA CAWSMAVSYEQYF TGTGCCTGGAGTATGGCAGTATCCTACGAGCAGTACTTC
TRBJ1-5 TRBV7-8 NA once CASSLAAGNQPQHF TGTGCCAGCAGCTTAGCGGCAGGCAATCAGCCCCAGCATTTT
TRBJ1-3 TRBV2 NA NA CASSERSGGGGNTIYF TGTGCCAGCAGTGAACGTAGCGGGGGTGGTGGAAACACCATATATTTT
TRBJ2-2 TRBV11-3 TRBD2 NA CASSTSSGWTGELFF TGTGCCAGCAGCACGTCTAGCGGTTGGACCGGGGAGCTGTTTTTT
TRBJ1-5 TRBV6-1 NA NA CASSSRNNQPQHF TGTGCCAGCAGCAGTCGGAACAATCAGCCCCAGCATTTT
TRBJ1-6 TRBV6-5 NA NA CASSYGVDSPLHF TGTGCCAGCAGTTATGGTGTTGATTCACCCCTCCACTTT
TRBJ1-1 TRBV6-1 TRBD1 NA CSSSPYRGANTEAFF TGTTCCAGCAGCCCATACAGGGGGGCGAACACTGAAGCTTTCTTT
TRBJ2-2 TRBV4-3 NA NA CASSQRLGNTGELFF TGCGCCAGCAGCCAGAGGTTAGGGAACACCGGGGAGCTGTTTTTT
TRBJ1-2 TRBV6-6 NA few CASSYLGSDYGYTF TGTGCCAGCAGTTATCTAGGGAGCGACTATGGCTACACCTTC
TRBJ2-7 TRBV3-1 TRBD1 NA CASSRIGTGDRVVQYF TGTGCCAGCAGCCGGATAGGGACAGGGGATAGGGTGGTGCAGTACTTC
TRBJ2-7 TRBV28 NA NA CASSLRDFQGVYEQYF TGTGCCAGCAGTTTAAGGGACTTCCAAGGAGTCTACGAGCAGTACTTC
TRBJ1-5 TRBV7-9 NA NA CASSLDLPNQPQHF TGTGCCAGCAGCTTAGACCTCCCAAATCAGCCCCAGCATTTT
TRBJ1-5 TRBV14 NA NA CASSPTVSGPQHF TGTGCCAGCAGCCCCACTGTCTCAGGGCCCCAGCATTTT
TRBJ2-7 TRBV9 TRBD1 NA CASSPQGAREQYF TGTGCCAGCAGCCCACAGGGGGCGAGGGAGCAGTACTTC
TRBJ2-1 TRBV19 NA NA CASSISAIWSNEQFF TGTGCCAGTAGTATAAGCGCTATTTGGAGCAATGAGCAGTTCTTC
TRBJ2-2 TRBV6-2/TRBV6-3 NA few CASPASTGELFF TGTGCCAGCCCAGCTAGTACCGGGGAGCTGTTTTTT
TRBJ2-2 TRBV5-1 TRBD1 NA CASSLGTGEPGELFF TGCGCCAGCAGCCTCGGGACAGGGGAACCCGGGGAGCTGTTTTTT
TRBJ2-7 TRBV27 TRBD1 few CASSLTGGLYVQYF TGTGCCAGCAGTTTGACAGGGGGCTTATACGTGCAGTACTTC
TRBJ2-1 TRBV7-9 TRBD2 NA CASLSGGYLNEQFF TGTGCCAGCCTCAGCGGGGGGTACCTCAATGAGCAGTTCTTC
TRBJ2-7 TRBV18 TRBD1 many CASSPPGQGAYEQYF TGTGCCAGCTCACCCCCGGGACAGGGAGCATACGAGCAGTACTTC
TRBJ2-3 TRBV20-1 NA NA CSARRPPGTDTQYF TGCAGTGCTAGGCGCCCCCCCGGGACAGATACGCAGTATTTT
TRBJ1-3 TRBV2 NA NA CARGSTAISGNTIYF TGTGCCAGGGGATCTACAGCAATTTCTGGAAACACCATATATTTT
TRBJ2-1 TRBV4-3 TRBD2 many CASSLGLAGLNEQFF TGCGCCAGCAGCCTCGGACTAGCGGGCCTAAATGAGCAGTTCTTC
TRBJ2-1 TRBV7-8 TRBD2 NA CASSLGTSGSNEQFF TGTGCCAGCAGCCTAGGGACTAGCGGGAGCAATGAGCAGTTCTTC